Each of the 19 T cell receptor beta chains below was sequenced from the same sample in a study of blood T cell repertoires in COVID-19. Clones were read by immunoSEQ multiplex PCR, and TCRdb kept only the in-frame ones, dropping some. This sample has about 120,000 clones, with 60% to 80% found just once. Sample: peripheral blood. These receptors originate from a woman between 70 and 85 years old with acute or convalescent COVID-19.

CDR3 bases: TGTGCCAGCAGCGCCGGGACAGCAAGAAATAATTCACCCCTCCACTTT. Its protein product is CASSAGTARNNSPLHF. The gene calls are TRBV9 and TRBJ1-6; TRBD1 aligns across 7 bases. V trimming: 3 bases; J trimming: 5 bases; junction bases outside the gene matches: 8. CDR1 and CDR2 from the germline V gene are SGDLS and YYNGEE. The CDR3 is made up of 16 amino acids.

The chain uses TRBV7-2 and TRBJ1-2; the match to TRBD1 covers 9 bases. This CDR3 has 15 residues. Trimming removed 1 base from V and 8 bases from J; junction bases left unmatched: 8. The germline V gene has CDR1 SGHTA and CDR2 FQGNSA. The CDR3 coding sequence is TGTGCCAGCAGCTTAGGCTTGGACAGGGGTTTGGGCTACACCTTC. It is translated as CASSLGLDRGLGYTF.

The chain recombines TRBV2 with TRBJ1-1; D remains ambiguous. The germline V and J ends were trimmed by 3 bases and 3 bases, with 8 bases remaining between them. Germline assignment: CDR1 SNHLY and CDR2 FYNNEI. The CDR3 runs to 13 residues. The CDR3 region is CASSERFYTEAFF. The CDR3 coding sequence is TGTGCCAGCAGTGAGCGATTCTACACTGAAGCTTTCTTT.

This chain connects TRBV6-6 to TRBJ1-4; D gene unclear. This CDR3 has 16 residues. V lost 2 bases to trimming and J lost 2 bases, with 12 bases between them. Germline CDR1 reads MNHNY; CDR2 reads SVGAGI (reference sequence). CDR3 nucleotides: TGTGCCAGCAGTTACGGGAACCGGGGTACTAATGAAAAACTGTTTTTT. Translating gives CASSYGNRGTNEKLFF.

DNA of the CDR3: TGTGCCGTCACCACAGGGCAGGCTAATGAAAAACTGTTTTTT. This sequence encodes CAVTTGQANEKLFF. The V and J genes are TRBV28 and TRBJ1-4; D might be TRBD1 (6 bases). Germline loops: CDR1 MDHEN, CDR2 SYDVKM. The CDR3 covers 14 residues. V was pared by 11 bases and J by 3 bases, with 16 bases between.

A note on this clone: This same CDR3 is encoded by further DNA sequences in the sample. This chain connects TRBV29-1 to TRBJ2-5; 10 bases agree with TRBD2. Germline CDR1 is SQVTM and CDR2 is ANQGSEA. V lost 2 bases and J lost 5; bases outside the gene matches: 2. This CDR3 comprises 13 residues. The CDR3 region has the DNA TGCAGCGTTGAACTAGCGGGGGAGGAGACCCAGTACTTC. Translation: CSVELAGEETQYF.

V is TRBV24-1 and J is TRBJ1-1; no clear D gene. V was shortened by 7 bases and J by 3 bases, with 14 bases between the two germline ends. Germline loops: CDR1 KGHDR, CDR2 SFDVKD. There are 14 residues in the CDR3. The CDR3 sequence is CATRGLSIYTEAFF. CDR3 DNA sequence: TGTGCCACCAGAGGACTGTCCATATACACTGAAGCTTTCTTT.

The table lists this clone with a few counts. The chain recombines TRBV4-3 with TRBJ1-6; D is unclear. Trimming took 3 bases from V and 8 from J, leaving 17 bases between them. The germline gives CDR1 LGHNA, CDR2 YSLEER. The CDR3 contains 16 residues. DNA of the CDR3: TGCGCCAGCAGCCATTCCCTTCACGGGGTAGATTCACCCCTCCACTTT. This sequence encodes CASSHSLHGVDSPLHF.

This clone was picked up one time. V gene TRBV19 combines with J gene TRBJ2-3; 7 nucleotides agree with TRBD2. CDR3 size: 15 residues. CDR1 and CDR2 from the germline V gene are LNHDA and SQIVND (reference sequence). V was clipped by 7 bases and J by 6 bases; unmatched bases: 13. CDR3 nucleotide sequence: TGTGCCAGTAAGAGTGGGGCGGGAGTAGGGGATACGCAGTATTTT. Encoded protein: CASKSGAGVGDTQYF.

This chain uses TRBV7-2 with TRBJ2-5; 9 bases match TRBD2. CDR1 is SGHTA, CDR2 FQGNSA, per germline. V gave up 1 base and J gave up 2 bases; unmatched junction bases: 11. The CDR3 is 18 residues long. The CDR3 region has the DNA TGTGCCAGCAGCTTAGTAGCTTTAGCGGGGGACCTACAAGAGACCCAGTACTTC. As protein: CASSLVALAGDLQETQYF.

This clone was counted at least ten times. The chain carries TRBV11-2 and TRBJ2-2, with a weak D call TRBD1 (6 bases). Trimming pared 5 bases from V and 3 bases from J, leaving 10 bases between. Germline CDR1 reads SGHAT; CDR2 reads FQNNGV. The CDR3 loop spans 14 amino acids. In DNA, the CDR3 is TGTGCCAGCAGCCGACAGGTATACACCGGGGAGCTGTTTTTT. Protein sequence: CASSRQVYTGELFF.

This clone was seen only a few times. V gene TRBV28 combines with J gene TRBJ2-3, with 8 bases fitting TRBD1. The junction had 2 bases not matched to a gene; V was cut back by 6 bases and J by 3 bases. The CDR3 is 13 amino acids. Germline loops: CDR1 MDHEN, CDR2 SYDVKM. The CDR3 protein is CASRGQGTDTQYF. For the CDR3, the DNA is TGTGCCAGCAGAGGACAGGGAACAGATACGCAGTATTTT. Full variable domain (missing parts from reference TRBV28 and TRBJ2-3): DVKVTQSSRYLVKRTGEKVFLECVQDMDHENMFWYRQDPGLGLRLIYFSYDVKMKEKGDIPEGYSVSREKKERFSLILESASTNQTSMYLCASRGQGTDTQYFGPGTRLTVL.

This clone was observed many times. This chain joins TRBV9 and TRBJ2-6; 8 nucleotides match TRBD1. J gave up 1 base and V 2 bases, and 11 bases lay outside the gene matches. Germline loops: CDR1 SGDLS, CDR2 YYNGEE. The CDR3 length is 19 residues. The CDR3 sequence is CASSVTTQGAGSGANVLTF. The DNA of the CDR3 is TGTGCCAGCAGCGTCACTACTCAGGGGGCCGGGTCTGGGGCCAACGTCCTGACTTTC.

This clone was observed a handful of times. The CDR3 bases are TGTGCCAGCAGCTTGGGACTAGCCTCCTACGAGCAGTACTTC. Protein: CASSLGLASYEQYF. The J gene is TRBJ2-7, the V gene TRBV7-9, with 9 bases lining up with TRBD2. The CDR3 runs to 14 residues. CDR1 SEHNR and CDR2 FQNEAQ come from the germline V gene (reference sequence). J lost 0 bases, V lost 3 bases, and 0 bases had no gene match.

This clone was observed a few times. The chain couples TRBV19 to TRBJ1-3; 9 bases line up with TRBD1. Germline V gene lookup returns CDR1 LNHDA and CDR2 SQIVND (reference sequence). The CDR3 has 15 residues. Losses at the gene ends were 6 bases for V and 1 base for J; bases not matched to a gene: 4. In nucleotides, the CDR3 is TGTGCCAGTAGACCGGACAGGGGATCTGGAAACACCATATATTTT. Its translation is CASRPDRGSGNTIYF.

This chain connects TRBV4-1 to TRBJ2-6, with 8 bases fitting TRBD2. Per germline, CDR1 MGHRA and CDR2 YSYEKL. Trimming cost V 1 base and J 0 bases; bases outside gene matches: 8. The CDR3 is 19 amino acids. The CDR3 region has the DNA TGCGCCAGCAGCCAAGTTCTAAGCGGGAGTCACTCTGGGGCCAACGTCCTGACTTTC. Protein product: CASSQVLSGSHSGANVLTF.

The chain links TRBV19 to TRBJ2-2, with TRBD2 matching 9 bases. The CDR3 totals 16 residues. Trimming took 4 bases from V and 4 from J; bases not matched to a gene: 7. Germline V gives CDR1 LNHDA, CDR2 SQIVND (reference sequence). CDR3 DNA: TGTGCCAGTAGTACCCGACTAGCGGAAATCACCGGGGAGCTGTTTTTT. Translating it yields CASSTRLAEITGELFF. The variable domain in full, completed from reference TRBV19 and TRBJ2-2, reads DGGITQSPKYLFRKEGQNVTLSCEQNLNHDAMYWYRQDPGQGLRLIYYSQIVNDFQKGDIAEGYSVSREKKESFPLTVTSAQKNPTAFYLCASSTRLAEITGELFFGEGSRLTVL.

The chain recombines TRBV7-2 with TRBJ2-7; D might be TRBD1 (6 bases). The ends were cut back, 5 bases at V and 6 bases at J, with 14 bases in the middle. The CDR3 length is 13 residues. Germline V gives CDR1 SGHTA, CDR2 FQGNSA. The CDR3 protein is CASSRRGASEQYF. CDR3 in DNA: TGTGCCAGCAGCCGCAGGGGAGCCAGCGAGCAGTACTTC.

The chain carries TRBV20-1 and TRBJ2-7; the D gene is possibly TRBD1 (6 bases). Germline CDR1 reads DFQATT; CDR2 reads SNEGSKA (reference sequence). V shed 4 bases and J shed 6 bases, with 10 bases lying between them. There are 11 residues in the CDR3. CDR3 residues: CSANRAGEQYF. CDR3 DNA sequence: TGCAGTGCTAACAGGGCGGGCGAGCAGTACTTC.